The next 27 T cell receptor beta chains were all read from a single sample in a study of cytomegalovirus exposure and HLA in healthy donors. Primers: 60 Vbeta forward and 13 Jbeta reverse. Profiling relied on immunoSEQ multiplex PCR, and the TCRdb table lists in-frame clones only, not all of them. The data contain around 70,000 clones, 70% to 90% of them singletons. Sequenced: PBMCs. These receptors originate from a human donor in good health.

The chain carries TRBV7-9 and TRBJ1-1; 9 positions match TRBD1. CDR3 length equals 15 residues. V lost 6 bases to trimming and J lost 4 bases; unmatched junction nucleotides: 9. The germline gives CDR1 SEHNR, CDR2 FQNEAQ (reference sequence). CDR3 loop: CASSSRTGEITEAFF. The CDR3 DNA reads TGTGCCAGCAGTTCTCGGACAGGGGAGATCACTGAAGCTTTCTTT.

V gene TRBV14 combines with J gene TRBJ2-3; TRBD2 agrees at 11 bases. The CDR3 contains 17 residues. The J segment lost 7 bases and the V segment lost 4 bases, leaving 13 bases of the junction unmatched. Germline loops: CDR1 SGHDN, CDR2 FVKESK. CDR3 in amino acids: CASSPPALAGGPNTQYF. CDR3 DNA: TGTGCCAGCAGCCCCCCTGCGTTAGCGGGGGGGCCGAATACGCAGTATTTT.

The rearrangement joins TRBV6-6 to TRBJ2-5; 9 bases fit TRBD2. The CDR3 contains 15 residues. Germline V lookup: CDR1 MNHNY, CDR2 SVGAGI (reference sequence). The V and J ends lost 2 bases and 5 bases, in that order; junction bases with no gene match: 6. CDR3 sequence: CASSYGGGAVETQYF. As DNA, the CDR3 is TGTGCCAGCAGTTACGGCGGGGGGGCCGTCGAGACCCAGTACTTC.

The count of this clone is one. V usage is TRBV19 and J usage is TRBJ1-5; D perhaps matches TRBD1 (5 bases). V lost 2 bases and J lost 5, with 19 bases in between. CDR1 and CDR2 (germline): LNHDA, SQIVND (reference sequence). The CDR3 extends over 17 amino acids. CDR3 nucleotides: TGTGCCAGTAGTATAAGTGGAACGACAGTTCTCTATCAGCCCCAGCATTTT. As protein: CASSISGTTVLYQPQHF.

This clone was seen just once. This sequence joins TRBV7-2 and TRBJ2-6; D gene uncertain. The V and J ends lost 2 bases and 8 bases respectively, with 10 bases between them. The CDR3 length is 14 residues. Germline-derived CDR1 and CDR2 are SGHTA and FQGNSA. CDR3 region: CASSLRQATNVLTF. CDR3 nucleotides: TGTGCCAGCAGCTTACGGCAGGCGACCAACGTCCTGACTTTC.

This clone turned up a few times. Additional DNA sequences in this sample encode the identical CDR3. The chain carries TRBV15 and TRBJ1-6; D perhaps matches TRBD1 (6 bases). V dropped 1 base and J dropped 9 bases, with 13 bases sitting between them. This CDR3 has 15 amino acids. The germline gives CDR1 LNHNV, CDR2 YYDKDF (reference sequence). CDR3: CATSRARGGPSPLHF. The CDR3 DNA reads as TGTGCCACCAGCAGAGCTCGGGGGGGCCCTTCACCCCTCCACTTT.

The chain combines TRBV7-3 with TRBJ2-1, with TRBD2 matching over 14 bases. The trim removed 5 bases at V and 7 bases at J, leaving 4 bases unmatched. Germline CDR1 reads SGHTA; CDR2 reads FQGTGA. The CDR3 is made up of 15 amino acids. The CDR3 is CASSMTSGGANEQFF. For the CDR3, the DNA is TGTGCCAGCAGCATGACTAGCGGGGGGGCGAATGAGCAGTTCTTC.

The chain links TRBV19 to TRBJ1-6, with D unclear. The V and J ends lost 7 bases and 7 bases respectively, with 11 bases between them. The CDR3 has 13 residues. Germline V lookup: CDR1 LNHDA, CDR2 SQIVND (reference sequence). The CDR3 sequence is CASNGQRNSPLHF. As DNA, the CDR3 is TGTGCCAGTAATGGGCAGAGAAATTCACCCCTCCACTTT. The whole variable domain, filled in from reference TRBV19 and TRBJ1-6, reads DGGITQSPKYLFRKEGQNVTLSCEQNLNHDAMYWYRQDPGQGLRLIYYSQIVNDFQKGDIAEGYSVSREKKESFPLTVTSAQKNPTAFYLCASNGQRNSPLHFGNGTRLTVT.

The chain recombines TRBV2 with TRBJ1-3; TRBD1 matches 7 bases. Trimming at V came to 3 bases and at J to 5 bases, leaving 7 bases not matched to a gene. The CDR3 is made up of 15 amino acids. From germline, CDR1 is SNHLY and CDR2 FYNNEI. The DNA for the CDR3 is TGTGCCAGCAGTGATCGGGCAGGGGGAAGAAACACCATATATTTT. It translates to CASSDRAGGRNTIYF.

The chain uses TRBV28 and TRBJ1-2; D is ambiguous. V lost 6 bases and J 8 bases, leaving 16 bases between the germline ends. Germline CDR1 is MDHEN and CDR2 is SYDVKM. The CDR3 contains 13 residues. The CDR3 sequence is CASRTLRASGYTF. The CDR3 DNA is TGTGCCAGCAGAACTCTGAGGGCCTCGGGCTACACCTTC.

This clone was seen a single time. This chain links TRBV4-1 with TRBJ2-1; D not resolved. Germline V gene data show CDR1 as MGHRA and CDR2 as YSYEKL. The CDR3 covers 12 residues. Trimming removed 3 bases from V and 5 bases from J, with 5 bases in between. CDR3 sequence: CASSHLNNEQFF. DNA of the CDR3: TGCGCCAGCAGCCATCTAAACAATGAGCAGTTCTTC.

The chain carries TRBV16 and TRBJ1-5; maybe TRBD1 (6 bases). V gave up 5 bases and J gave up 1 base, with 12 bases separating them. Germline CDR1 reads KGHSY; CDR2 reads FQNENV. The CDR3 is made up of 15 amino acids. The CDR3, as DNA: TGTGCCAGCAGCGGGGGGGGGCGAAGCAATCAGCCCCAGCATTTT. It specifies CASSGGGRSNQPQHF.

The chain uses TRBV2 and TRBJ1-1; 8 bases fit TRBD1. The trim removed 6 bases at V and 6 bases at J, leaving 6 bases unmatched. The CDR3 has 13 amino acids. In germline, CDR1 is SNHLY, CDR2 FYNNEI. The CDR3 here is CASRDRVVAEAFF. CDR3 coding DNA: TGTGCCAGCAGGGACAGGGTGGTCGCTGAAGCTTTCTTT.

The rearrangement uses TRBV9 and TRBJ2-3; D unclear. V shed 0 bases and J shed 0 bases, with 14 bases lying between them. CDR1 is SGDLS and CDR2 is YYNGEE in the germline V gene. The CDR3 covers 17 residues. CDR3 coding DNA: TGTGCCAGCAGCGTAGCCGGAGAGAAAGCGAGCACAGATACGCAGTATTTT. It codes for CASSVAGEKASTDTQYF.

The CDR3 sequence: CASRRGANNEQFF. In DNA form, the CDR3 reads TGTGCCAGCCGCCGGGGGGCCAACAATGAGCAGTTCTTC. The chain employs TRBV7-2 and TRBJ2-1; the D gene is possibly TRBD2 (7 bases). Germline V gene data show CDR1 as SGHTA and CDR2 as FQGNSA. This CDR3 is 13 amino acids long. V was trimmed by 8 bases and J by 5 bases, leaving 13 bases between them.

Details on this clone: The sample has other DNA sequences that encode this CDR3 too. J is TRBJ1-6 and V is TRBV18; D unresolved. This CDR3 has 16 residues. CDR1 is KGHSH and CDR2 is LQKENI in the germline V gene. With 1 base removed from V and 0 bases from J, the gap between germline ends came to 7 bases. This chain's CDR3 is CASSPRLSSYNSPLHF. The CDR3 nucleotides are TGTGCCAGCTCACCACGCTTGAGCTCCTATAATTCACCCCTCCACTTT.

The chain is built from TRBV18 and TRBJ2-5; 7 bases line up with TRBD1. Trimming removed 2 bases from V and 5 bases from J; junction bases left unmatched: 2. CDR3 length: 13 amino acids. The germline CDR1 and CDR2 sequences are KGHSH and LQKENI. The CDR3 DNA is TGTGCCAGCTCACCAACAGGGGTGGAGACCCAGTACTTC. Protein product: CASSPTGVETQYF. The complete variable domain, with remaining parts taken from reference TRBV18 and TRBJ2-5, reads NAGVMQNPRHLVRRRGQEARLRCSPMKGHSHVYWYRQLPEEGLKFMVYLQKENIIDESGMPKERFSAEFPKEGPSILRIQQVVRGDSAAYFCASSPTGVETQYFGPGTRLLVL.

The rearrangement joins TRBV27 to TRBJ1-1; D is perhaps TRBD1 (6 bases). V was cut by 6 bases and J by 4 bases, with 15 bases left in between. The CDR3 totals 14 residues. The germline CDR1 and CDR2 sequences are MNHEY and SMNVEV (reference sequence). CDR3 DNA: TGTGCCAGCAGCCTGAAACAGGGCATCACTGAAGCTTTCTTT. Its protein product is CASSLKQGITEAFF.

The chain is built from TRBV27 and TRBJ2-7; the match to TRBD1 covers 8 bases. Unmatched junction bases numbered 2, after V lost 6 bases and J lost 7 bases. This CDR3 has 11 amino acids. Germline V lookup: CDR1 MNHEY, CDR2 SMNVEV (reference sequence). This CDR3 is CASSTGGEQYF. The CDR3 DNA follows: TGTGCCAGCAGCACAGGGGGAGAGCAGTACTTC.

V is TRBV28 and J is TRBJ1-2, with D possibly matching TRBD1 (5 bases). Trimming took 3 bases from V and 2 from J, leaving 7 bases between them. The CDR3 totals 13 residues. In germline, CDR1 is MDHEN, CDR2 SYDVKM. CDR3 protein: CASSLRQNYGYTF. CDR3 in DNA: TGTGCCAGCAGTTTGAGACAGAACTATGGCTACACCTTC.

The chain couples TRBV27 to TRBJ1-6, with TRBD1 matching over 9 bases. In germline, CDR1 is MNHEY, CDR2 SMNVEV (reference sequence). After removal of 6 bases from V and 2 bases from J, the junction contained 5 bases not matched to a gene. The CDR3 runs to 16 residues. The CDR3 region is CASSPRDRAYNSPLHF. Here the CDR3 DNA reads TGTGCCAGCAGCCCCCGGGACAGGGCCTATAATTCACCCCTCCACTTT.

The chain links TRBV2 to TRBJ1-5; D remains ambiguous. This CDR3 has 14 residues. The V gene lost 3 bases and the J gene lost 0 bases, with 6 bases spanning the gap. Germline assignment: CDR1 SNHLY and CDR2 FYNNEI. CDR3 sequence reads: CASSESNSNQPQHF. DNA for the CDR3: TGTGCCAGCAGTGAGTCCAATAGCAATCAGCCCCAGCATTTT. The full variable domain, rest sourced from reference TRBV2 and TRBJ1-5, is EPEVTQTPSHQVTQMGQEVILRCVPISNHLYFYWYRQILGQKVEFLVSFYNNEISEKSEIFDDQFSVERPDGSNFTLKIRSTKLEDSAMYFCASSESNSNQPQHFGDGTRLSIL.

The CDR3 is CAISSRSNYGYTF. CDR3 sequence (DNA): TGTGCCATCAGTTCGCGGTCTAACTATGGCTACACCTTC. V is TRBV10-3 and J is TRBJ1-2; no reliable D call. This CDR3 region has 13 residues. Germline values: CDR1 ENHRY, CDR2 SYGVKD. The V end was cut by 5 bases, the J end by 0 bases, with 7 bases between.

The CDR3 loop reads CASSRASYEQYF. In nucleotides, the CDR3 is TGTGCCAGCAGCCGCGCCTCATACGAGCAGTACTTC. J is TRBJ2-5 and V is TRBV7-2; D is uncertain. The assigned J gene may be wrong: the sequence end matches TRBJ2-7 better. In germline, CDR1 is SGHTA, CDR2 FQGNSA. The CDR3 extends over 12 amino acids.

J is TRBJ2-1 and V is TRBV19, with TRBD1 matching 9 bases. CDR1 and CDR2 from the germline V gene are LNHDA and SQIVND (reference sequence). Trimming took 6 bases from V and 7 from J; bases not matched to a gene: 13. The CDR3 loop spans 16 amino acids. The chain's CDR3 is CASSPLGTGLGNEQFF. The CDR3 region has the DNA TGTGCCAGTAGCCCCTTGGGGACAGGGCTAGGAAATGAGCAGTTCTTC.

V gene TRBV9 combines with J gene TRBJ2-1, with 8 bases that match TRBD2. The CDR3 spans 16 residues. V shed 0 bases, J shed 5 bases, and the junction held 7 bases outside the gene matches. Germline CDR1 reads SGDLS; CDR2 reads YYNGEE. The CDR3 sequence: CASSVEISGVNNEQFF. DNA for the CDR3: TGTGCCAGCAGCGTAGAGATTAGCGGGGTGAACAATGAGCAGTTCTTC.

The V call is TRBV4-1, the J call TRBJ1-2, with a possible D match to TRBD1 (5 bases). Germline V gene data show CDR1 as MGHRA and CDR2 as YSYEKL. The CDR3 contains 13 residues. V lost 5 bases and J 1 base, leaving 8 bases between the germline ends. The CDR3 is CASSATVNYGYTF. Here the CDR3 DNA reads TGCGCCAGCAGCGCGACAGTTAACTATGGCTACACCTTC.